These 20 T cell receptor beta chains originate from one sample sequenced in a study of T cell repertoires in cytomegalovirus infection. MiXCR was run by TCRdb on the reads, yielding one entry per CDR3 protein. This sample yields 300,000 to 400,000 distinct CDR3 sequences, of which 25% to 35% are seen a single time; around 18% belongs to the top ten. The antigens these receptors bind are not known. The sequencing used cultured PBMCs, collected from culture after CMV antigen stimulation. The source of these receptors is a human donor in good health (CMV status not recorded). Some clones in this sample may be carry-over from other donors' samples.

This clonotype was seen ten or more times. V and J are TRBV7-2 and TRBJ1-2; 8 bases are a match to TRBD1. The V gene end was trimmed by 1 base and the J gene end by 6 bases; junction bases not matched to a gene: 1. CDR1 and CDR2 (germline): SGHTA, FQGNSA. This CDR3 comprises 13 residues. CDR3 in DNA: TGTGCCAGCAGCTTAGAGACAGGGGATGGCTACACCTTC. It is translated as CASSLETGDGYTF. Combining the CDR3 with reference TRBV7-2 and TRBJ1-2 gives the whole variable domain GAGVSQSPSNKVTEKGKDVELRCDPISGHTALYWYRQSLGQGLEFLIYFQGNSAPDKSGLPSDRFSAERTGGSVSTLTIQRTQQEDSAVYLCASSLETGDGYTFGSGTRLTVV.

This clonotype has ten or more counts. The rearrangement joins TRBV10-3 to TRBJ2-3, with D hard to call. Per germline, CDR1 ENHRY and CDR2 SYGVKD. V lost 0 bases to trimming and J lost 4 bases, with 14 bases between them. This CDR3 spans 16 amino acids. CDR3 sequence reads: CAISESVGTRPDTQYF. CDR3 bases: TGTGCCATCAGTGAGTCAGTGGGAACCCGGCCAGATACGCAGTATTTT.

This clonotype was recorded many times. The chain combines TRBV11-2 with TRBJ1-5, with D hard to call. The V and J ends lost 0 bases and 1 base respectively, with 7 bases between them. Germline CDR1 and CDR2: SGHAT and FQNNGV. CDR3 length: 15 amino acids. The CDR3 bases are TGTGCCAGCAGCTTAGAATCGGCCAGCAATCAGCCCCAGCATTTT. It is translated as CASSLESASNQPQHF.

This clonotype appeared many times. The CDR3 DNA follows: TGTGCCAGCAGATCGGGACATTTAAACACTGAAGCTTTCTTT. Residues: CASRSGHLNTEAFF. The chain employs TRBV6-1 and TRBJ1-1, with D tentatively TRBD1 (6 bases). V was trimmed by 6 bases and J by 2 bases, leaving 13 bases between them. The CDR3 totals 14 residues. Germline loops: CDR1 MNHNS, CDR2 SASEGT.

This clonotype showed up many times. The chain joins TRBV7-2 to TRBJ2-2; tentative D call: TRBD2 (7 bases). CDR1 is SGHTA, CDR2 FQGNSA, per germline. Trimming removed 4 bases from V and 0 bases from J, with 9 bases in between. The CDR3 spans 15 residues. CDR3 residues: CASSWRGPNTGELFF. In nucleotides, the CDR3 is TGTGCCAGCAGCTGGCGGGGGCCGAACACCGGGGAGCTGTTTTTT.

This chain links TRBV7-8 with TRBJ1-1; D may be TRBD1 (6 bases). The CDR3 runs to 16 residues. Trimming took 2 bases from V and 2 from J, leaving 15 bases between them. Germline-derived CDR1 and CDR2 are SGHVS and FQNEAQ. This chain's CDR3 is CASSLLGGARNTEAFF. The CDR3 region has the DNA TGTGCCAGCAGCTTATTGGGGGGCGCCCGAAACACTGAAGCTTTCTTT. The whole variable domain, remainder taken from reference TRBV7-8 and TRBJ1-1, is GAGVSQSPRYKVAKRGQDVALRCDPISGHVSLFWYQQALGQGPEFLTYFQNEAQLDKSGLPSDRFFAERPEGSVSTLKIQRTQQEDSAVYLCASSLLGGARNTEAFFGQGTRLTVV.

The chain links TRBV29-1 to TRBJ1-2; perhaps TRBD1 as D (6 bases). The CDR3 spans 12 residues. V was pared by 7 bases and J by 8 bases, with 17 bases between. Germline assignment: CDR1 SQVTM and CDR2 ANQGSEA. CDR3: CSGRGGSGGYTF. The DNA for the CDR3 is TGCAGCGGTAGAGGGGGTTCTGGCGGCTACACCTTC.

This clonotype has at least ten counts. The rearrangement links TRBV7-8 to TRBJ2-4; no firm D call. CDR1 is SGHVS, CDR2 FQNEAQ, per germline. V lost 5 bases, J lost 0 bases, and 11 bases lay in between. This CDR3 is 15 amino acids long. Here the CDR3 reads CASSPQRLAKNIQYF. CDR3 bases: TGTGCCAGCAGCCCTCAGAGACTAGCCAAAAACATTCAGTACTTC.

The V call is TRBV27, the J call TRBJ1-1; possible D gene TRBD1, 5 bases. Per germline, CDR1 MNHEY and CDR2 SMNVEV (reference sequence). Trimming stripped 8 bases from V and 5 bases from J, with 15 bases between. The CDR3 spans 13 residues. The CDR3 is CASRSGLETEAFF. CDR3 coding DNA: TGTGCCAGCCGATCAGGGTTAGAGACTGAAGCTTTCTTT.

This chain links TRBV7-3 with TRBJ1-1; 8 nucleotides line up with TRBD1. V was clipped by 5 bases and J by 2 bases; unmatched bases: 7. The CDR3 runs 15 residues. The V gene's germline CDR1 is SGHTA and CDR2 FQGTGA. CDR3 sequence: CASSPSGGSNTEAFF. The CDR3 region has the DNA TGTGCCAGCAGCCCCTCAGGGGGCAGTAACACTGAAGCTTTCTTT.

This clonotype was counted between two and nine times. The chain carries TRBV4-2 and TRBJ2-7; 9 bases are shared with TRBD2. Germline CDR1 and CDR2: LGHNA and YNFKEQ. The V and J ends lost 0 bases and 4 bases, in that order; junction bases with no gene match: 4. This CDR3 is built from 15 residues. Written as DNA, the CDR3 is TGTGCCAGCAGCCAAGAAGGGCTAGCGGGGTACGAGCAGTACTTC. Its translation is CASSQEGLAGYEQYF.

The sample holds a few counts of this clonotype. This chain connects TRBV6-1 to TRBJ1-5; TRBD1 aligns across 9 bases. From germline, CDR1 is MNHNS and CDR2 SASEGT. The V and J ends lost 10 bases and 0 bases, in that order; junction bases with no gene match: 10. The CDR3 runs to 16 residues. The CDR3 DNA sequence: TGTGCCATCGGACAGGGGACGCCTCTTAGCAATCAGCCCCAGCATTTT. Translating it yields CAIGQGTPLSNQPQHF.

This sequence joins TRBV11-2 and TRBJ2-5, with 7 bases identical to TRBD1. Germline V gene data show CDR1 as SGHAT and CDR2 as FQNNGV. CDR3 length: 15 amino acids. The V and J ends lost 5 bases and 2 bases, in that order; junction bases with no gene match: 8. CDR3 sequence reads: CASSLGGQSQETQYF. The CDR3 bases are TGTGCCAGCAGCCTAGGGGGACAGTCACAAGAGACCCAGTACTTC.

The chain links TRBV5-4 to TRBJ1-1; tentatively, D is TRBD1 (5 bases). The germline V gene encodes CDR1 SGHNT and CDR2 YYREEE (reference sequence). Trimming stripped 4 bases from V and 4 bases from J, with 23 bases between. There are 17 residues in the CDR3. CDR3 region: CASSLGHPTGFSTEAFF. The CDR3 DNA follows: TGTGCCAGCAGCCTGGGGCACCCCACAGGATTTTCCACTGAAGCTTTCTTT.

The V and J genes are TRBV19 and TRBJ2-1; 9 nucleotides line up with TRBD2. V gave up 4 bases and J gave up 7 bases; unmatched junction bases: 5. This CDR3 is built from 14 residues. The germline CDR1 and CDR2 sequences are LNHDA and SQIVND (reference sequence). The DNA of the CDR3 is TGTGCCAGTAGTAGCGGGGGGGCCGAAAATGAGCAGTTCTTC. Its translation: CASSSGGAENEQFF.

This clonotype was counted at least ten times. This chain links TRBV7-3 with TRBJ2-3; TRBD2 matches at 14 bases. The junction had 3 bases not matched to a gene; V was cut back by 5 bases and J by 2 bases. This CDR3 has 16 residues. Germline loops: CDR1 SGHTA, CDR2 FQGTGA. DNA of the CDR3: TGTGCCAGCAGCCTGGGACTAGCGGGAGACACAGATACGCAGTATTTT. Protein product: CASSLGLAGDTDTQYF. The full variable domain, in which reference TRBV7-3 and TRBJ2-3 provide the parts outside the CDR3, is GAGVSQTPSNKVTEKGKYVELRCDPISGHTALYWYRQSLGQGPEFLIYFQGTGAADDSGLPNDRFFAVRPEGSVSTLKIQRTERGDSAVYLCASSLGLAGDTDTQYFGPGTRLTVL.

This clonotype showed up just a few times. The chain uses TRBV7-2 and TRBJ2-7; TRBD2 matches at 7 bases. The CDR3 runs 13 residues. The trim removed 1 base at V and 8 bases at J, leaving 5 bases unmatched. Germline CDR1 and CDR2: SGHTA and FQGNSA. The CDR3 is CASSLGPGGKQYF. In DNA, the CDR3 is TGTGCCAGCAGCTTAGGGCCGGGAGGAAAGCAGTACTTC.

The chain links TRBV20-1 to TRBJ1-5, with D unclear. Deletions cut 0 bases from V and 0 bases from J, with 9 bases between. The germline V gene encodes CDR1 DFQATT and CDR2 SNEGSKA (reference sequence). This CDR3 region has 15 residues. As DNA, the CDR3 is TGCAGTGCTAGAGATTCCCCGTATAGCAATCAGCCCCAGCATTTT. Translating it yields CSARDSPYSNQPQHF.

The chain uses TRBV27 and TRBJ1-2; TRBD1 matches 8 bases. CDR3 size: 15 residues. Germline V gene sequence: CDR1 MNHEY, CDR2 SMNVEV (reference sequence). Trimming cost V 6 bases and J 4 bases; bases outside gene matches: 10. The CDR3: CASRDATGAAYGYTF. The CDR3 coding sequence is TGTGCCAGCAGGGATGCGACAGGGGCGGCCTATGGCTACACCTTC.

This clonotype was recorded at least ten times. The chain links TRBV27 to TRBJ2-1; 8 nucleotides line up with TRBD2. V gave up 3 bases and J gave up 1 base; unmatched junction bases: 11. Germline-derived CDR1 and CDR2 are MNHEY and SMNVEV (reference sequence). CDR3 length equals 18 residues. CDR3 region: CASSLFGGGYSSYNEQFF. CDR3 in DNA: TGTGCCAGCAGTTTGTTTGGCGGGGGGTACTCTTCCTACAATGAGCAGTTCTTC.